The 8 T cell receptor beta chains below were found in one sample sequenced in a study of T cells after yellow fever vaccination. TCRdb ran MiXCR on the 5' RACE reads and lists one entry per CDR3 protein. Among 110,000 or so distinct CDR3 sequences, around 6.7% were seen once, and the ten largest hold 2.5% to 3%. Material: CD4+ T cells sorted from PBMCs, obtained 35 to 50 days after the first yellow fever vaccination. These receptors were taken from a man between 18 and 29 years old who received the YFV17D yellow fever vaccine.

This clonotype was seen many times. The V and J genes are TRBV5-1 and TRBJ1-1, with unresolved D. This CDR3 spans 15 amino acids. The V gene's germline CDR1 is SGHRS and CDR2 YFSETQ. V shed 2 bases and J shed 9 bases, with 20 bases lying between them. The DNA for the CDR3 is TGCGCCAGCAGCTTCCGGGGAGACAAGGGTAATCAAGCTTTCTTT. Protein: CASSFRGDKGNQAFF.

The V call is TRBV20-1, the J call TRBJ1-2; 7 bases match TRBD1. CDR3 size: 15 residues. V was clipped by 2 bases and J by 3 bases; unmatched bases: 9. Germline CDR1 reads DFQATT; CDR2 reads SNEGSKA (reference sequence). The CDR3 reads CSARPAGGSDYGYTF. CDR3 sequence (DNA): TGCAGTGCTAGACCTGCAGGGGGTTCAGACTATGGCTACACCTTC.

The table lists this clonotype with many counts. The chain joins TRBV7-6 to TRBJ2-1, with 11 bases that match TRBD2. The CDR3 length is 15 residues. V trimming: 6 bases; J trimming: 3 bases; junction bases outside the gene matches: 4. The germline V gene encodes CDR1 SGHVS and CDR2 FNYEAQ. CDR3 in amino acids: CASRTGTSGYNEQFF. The CDR3 DNA sequence: TGTGCCAGCAGAACCGGGACTAGCGGCTACAATGAGCAGTTCTTC.

The sample holds many counts of this clonotype. The V and J genes are TRBV7-3 and TRBJ1-5, with D perhaps TRBD1 (5 bases). The germline CDR1 and CDR2 sequences are SGHTA and FQGTGA. V was clipped by 6 bases and J by 6 bases, with 12 bases between them. The CDR3 extends over 13 amino acids. This CDR3 is CASSVSGGQPQHF. The DNA of the CDR3 is TGTGCCAGCAGTGTTTCGGGGGGTCAGCCCCAGCATTTT.

This rearrangement joins TRBV7-7 to TRBJ2-1; D gene unclear. Trimming stripped 1 base from V and 10 bases from J, with 14 bases between. Germline loops: CDR1 SSHAT, CDR2 FNYEAQ (reference sequence). The CDR3 has 14 amino acids. This CDR3 reads CASSLEGFATEQFF. DNA of the CDR3: TGTGCCAGCAGCTTAGAAGGTTTCGCCACCGAGCAGTTCTTC.

For this clonotype: A much larger clonotype is one base distant, so this may be a read error. The chain carries TRBV6-1 and TRBJ2-7; D perhaps matches TRBD2 (6 bases). The germline CDR1 and CDR2 sequences are MNHNS and SASEGT. This CDR3 has 17 residues. CDR3 coding DNA: TGTGCCAGCACCTCCCTGGGGCAAGCCGGGAGCTCCTACGACCAGTACTTC. It codes for CASTSLGQAGSSYDQYF.

This clonotype was seen repeatedly, ten times or more. The chain has TRBV20-1 and TRBJ2-5; D is undetermined. V lost 6 bases to trimming and J lost 2 bases, with 13 bases between them. The CDR3 has 13 residues. Germline-derived CDR1 and CDR2 are DFQATT and SNEGSKA (reference sequence). The CDR3 DNA sequence: TGCAGTGCCCCCGTCGGGTCTCAAGAGACCCAGTACTTC. Amino acids: CSAPVGSQETQYF.

The gene calls are TRBV28 and TRBJ2-5; 11 bases map to TRBD2. The J segment lost 7 bases and the V segment lost 3 bases, leaving 4 bases of the junction unmatched. This CDR3 is built from 14 residues. The germline CDR1 and CDR2 sequences are MDHEN and SYDVKM. CDR3 loop: CASSLFLAGGTQYF. In DNA form, the CDR3 reads TGTGCCAGCAGTTTGTTCCTAGCGGGAGGGACCCAGTACTTC.